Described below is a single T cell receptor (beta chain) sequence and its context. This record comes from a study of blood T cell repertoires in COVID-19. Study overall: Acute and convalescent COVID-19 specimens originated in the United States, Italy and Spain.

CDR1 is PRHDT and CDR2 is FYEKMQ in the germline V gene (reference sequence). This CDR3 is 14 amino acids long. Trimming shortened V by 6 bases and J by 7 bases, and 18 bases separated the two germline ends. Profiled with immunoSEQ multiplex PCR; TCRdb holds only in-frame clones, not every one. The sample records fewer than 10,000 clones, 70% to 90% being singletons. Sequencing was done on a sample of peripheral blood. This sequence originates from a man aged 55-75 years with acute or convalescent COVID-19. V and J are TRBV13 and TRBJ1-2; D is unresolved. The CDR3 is CASSSAPVSGGYTF. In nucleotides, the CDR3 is TGTGCCAGCAGTTCCGCACCGGTTAGTGGTGGCTACACCTTC. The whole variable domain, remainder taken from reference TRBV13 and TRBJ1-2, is AAGVIQSPRHLIKEKRETATLKCYPIPRHDTVYWYQQGPGQDPQFLISFYEKMQSDKGSIPDRFSAQQFSDYHSELNMSSLELGDSALYFCASSSAPVSGGYTFGSGTRLTVV.